The 24 T cell receptor beta chains reported below all come from one sample, sequenced in a study of blood T cell repertoires in COVID-19. Libraries were prepared by immunoSEQ multiplex PCR; TCRdb keeps only in-frame clonotypes and omits some of them. The sample yields around 25,000 clones, around 87% seen once. The sample was peripheral blood. The receptor source for this set is a man aged 65 to 79 with acute or convalescent COVID-19.

This chain joins TRBV27 and TRBJ2-5, with TRBD2 matching over 7 bases. V trimming: 6 bases; J trimming: 3 bases; junction bases outside the gene matches: 10. The CDR3 covers 15 residues. Germline V gene sequence: CDR1 MNHEY, CDR2 SMNVEV (reference sequence). The CDR3 region has the DNA TGTGCCAGCAGCCACGTACTAGCGTCGAAAGAGACCCAGTACTTC. Its translation is CASSHVLASKETQYF.

The chain combines TRBV7-9 with TRBJ1-1; D is unresolved. With 5 bases removed from V and 3 bases from J, the gap between germline ends came to 10 bases. The germline V gene encodes CDR1 SEHNR and CDR2 FQNEAQ (reference sequence). The CDR3 contains 13 residues. The chain's CDR3 is CASSLLPYTEAFF. In DNA, the CDR3 is TGTGCCAGCAGCCTTCTACCCTACACTGAAGCTTTCTTT. Together with reference TRBV7-9 and TRBJ1-1, the CDR3 gives the full variable domain: DTGVSQNPRHKITKRGQNVTFRCDPISEHNRLYWYRQTLGQGPEFLTYFQNEAQLEKSRLLSDRFSAERPKGSFSTLEIQRTEQGDSAMYLCASSLLPYTEAFFGQGTRLTVV.

The chain is built from TRBV11-2 and TRBJ2-1; TRBD2 matches at 8 bases. From germline, CDR1 is SGHAT and CDR2 FQNNGV. V lost 5 bases and J lost 6; bases outside the gene matches: 6. This CDR3 region has 14 residues. This chain's CDR3 is CASSARLASNEQFF. CDR3 DNA: TGTGCCAGCAGCGCCAGACTAGCGTCCAATGAGCAGTTCTTC.

This clone has only one observation. The rearrangement uses TRBV19 and TRBJ1-2, with TRBD1 matching over 7 bases. Trimming at V came to 1 base and at J to 5 bases, leaving 7 bases not matched to a gene. CDR1 is LNHDA, CDR2 SQIVND, per germline (reference sequence). The CDR3 has 15 amino acids. CDR3 nucleotide sequence: TGTGCCAGTAGTATAGCGGCGGGACAGCCTTATGGCTACACCTTC. Protein sequence: CASSIAAGQPYGYTF.

In this sample, this clone turned up once. The chain carries TRBV28 and TRBJ1-5; no firm D call. The CDR3 consists of 15 residues. Germline lookup yields CDR1 MDHEN and CDR2 SYDVKM. V dropped 1 base and J dropped 0 bases, with 7 bases sitting between them. CDR3 loop: CASSLFSGSNQPQHF. The CDR3 nucleotides read TGTGCCAGCAGTTTATTTTCGGGTAGCAATCAGCCCCAGCATTTT.

The chain uses TRBV2 and TRBJ2-7; the match to TRBD2 covers 13 bases. With V trimmed by 7 bases and J by 0 bases, 6 bases remained unmatched. This CDR3 is built from 16 residues. Germline V gene lookup returns CDR1 SNHLY and CDR2 FYNNEI. The CDR3 sequence: CASTLGLAGSSYEQYF. The CDR3 nucleotides are TGTGCCAGCACCCTGGGACTAGCGGGAAGCTCCTACGAGCAGTACTTC.

This sequence joins TRBV6-2 or TRBV6-3 and TRBJ2-5, with TRBD2 matching 10 bases. Germline CDR1 and CDR2: MNHEY and SVGEGT. CDR3 length: 16 amino acids. V dropped 2 bases and J dropped 5; count of bases not matched to a gene: 8. The CDR3 DNA sequence: TGTGCCAGCAGTTACGAAGCACTAGCGGGATACGAGACCCAGTACTTC. Residues: CASSYEALAGYETQYF.

The CDR3 region is CASSPVRQIKFGYTF. The CDR3, as DNA: TGCGCCAGCAGCCCGGTTCGACAGATAAAATTTGGCTACACCTTC. The V gene is TRBV4-1, the J gene TRBJ1-2; TRBD1 is a possible D gene (5 bases). This CDR3 region has 15 residues. The germline CDR1 and CDR2 sequences are MGHRA and YSYEKL. V lost 4 bases, J lost 7 bases, and 19 bases lay in between.

V usage is TRBV5-1 and J usage is TRBJ1-5; 7 nucleotides line up with TRBD1. The CDR3 is 16 residues long. Germline V gene data show CDR1 as SGHRS and CDR2 as YFSETQ. V lost 4 bases to trimming and J lost 6 bases; unmatched junction nucleotides: 13. The CDR3 loop is CASSPKGGVLSQPQHF. The CDR3 region has the DNA TGCGCCAGCAGCCCTAAAGGGGGCGTTTTGTCTCAGCCCCAGCATTTT.

The V and J genes are TRBV29-1 and TRBJ2-7, with 10 bases lining up with TRBD2. Unmatched junction bases numbered 13, after V lost 3 bases and J lost 2 bases. The CDR3 runs 17 residues. Germline values: CDR1 SQVTM, CDR2 ANQGSEA. CDR3 sequence: CSVDGLAGAPSPYEQYF. For the CDR3, the DNA is TGCAGCGTTGACGGGCTAGCGGGAGCCCCAAGCCCCTACGAGCAGTACTTC.

The genes are TRBV7-8 and TRBJ1-3, with unresolved D. Germline V gene data show CDR1 as SGHVS and CDR2 as FQNEAQ. The germline V and J ends were trimmed by 4 bases and 4 bases, with 11 bases remaining between them. The CDR3 extends over 14 amino acids. The DNA for the CDR3 is TGTGCCAGCAGCTCCGAACCACAGGGAAACACCATATATTTT. Protein product: CASSSEPQGNTIYF.

The V call is TRBV19, the J call TRBJ2-3, with TRBD1 matching 12 bases. The V and J ends lost 6 bases and 2 bases, in that order; junction bases with no gene match: 9. The CDR3 spans 17 residues. Germline loops: CDR1 LNHDA, CDR2 SQIVND (reference sequence). The CDR3 bases are TGTGCCAGTAGGATGGAGGGGGGACAGGGGGCCACAGATACGCAGTATTTT. Protein sequence: CASRMEGGQGATDTQYF.

The chain employs TRBV19 and TRBJ2-7; the D gene is possibly TRBD2 (7 bases). Germline V gene lookup returns CDR1 LNHDA and CDR2 SQIVND (reference sequence). This CDR3 has 14 amino acids. The V end lost 6 bases, the J end lost 2 bases, and 14 bases lay between the germline ends. In nucleotides, the CDR3 is TGTGCCAGTAGCGAGGGGGGGTGGACCTACGAGCAGTACTTC. Translated, it gives CASSEGGWTYEQYF.

The chain links TRBV4-1 to TRBJ2-1; 11 nucleotides match TRBD2. This CDR3 is built from 16 residues. V was clipped by 1 base and J by 3 bases; unmatched bases: 2. Germline-derived CDR1 and CDR2 are MGHRA and YSYEKL. CDR3 region: CASSQGLAGGYNEQFF. The CDR3, as DNA: TGCGCCAGCAGCCAAGGGCTAGCGGGAGGCTACAATGAGCAGTTCTTC.

This clone came up a few times. The rearrangement uses TRBV29-1 and TRBJ1-2, with TRBD1 matching over 8 bases. The CDR3 totals 16 residues. Trimming cost V 7 bases and J 2 bases; bases outside gene matches: 15. The germline V gene encodes CDR1 SQVTM and CDR2 ANQGSEA. The CDR3 sequence: CSAGPGTHRGNYGYTF. DNA of the CDR3: TGCAGCGCCGGCCCTGGGACCCACAGGGGGAACTATGGCTACACCTTC.

The chain carries TRBV5-1 and TRBJ1-2; tentative D call: TRBD1 (5 bases). From germline, CDR1 is SGHRS and CDR2 YFSETQ. This CDR3 has 12 residues. V was clipped by 5 bases and J by 8 bases, with 13 bases between them. Here the CDR3 reads CASRPRGGGYTF. CDR3 sequence (DNA): TGCGCCAGCAGGCCGAGGGGAGGAGGCTACACCTTC.

The chain joins TRBV7-8 to TRBJ2-5; TRBD2 agrees at 9 bases. Germline CDR1 and CDR2: SGHVS and FQNEAQ. This CDR3 is built from 16 residues. After removal of 2 bases from V and 3 bases from J, the junction contained 7 bases not matched to a gene. CDR3 protein: CASSLNPAGGEETQYF. The DNA for the CDR3 is TGTGCCAGCAGCTTAAATCCGGCGGGAGGGGAAGAGACCCAGTACTTC.

The V and J genes are TRBV5-1 and TRBJ1-1; perhaps TRBD1 as D (5 bases). Trimming removed 5 bases from V and 4 bases from J, with 18 bases in between. The CDR3 is made up of 15 amino acids. From germline, CDR1 is SGHRS and CDR2 YFSETQ. CDR3 sequence: CASRINDRSTTEAFF. CDR3 nucleotides: TGCGCCAGCAGGATAAACGACAGAAGTACCACTGAAGCTTTCTTT.

This rearrangement joins TRBV19 to TRBJ2-3; 11 bases map to TRBD2. CDR3 length: 16 amino acids. V lost 7 bases to trimming and J lost 8 bases; unmatched junction nucleotides: 14. Germline lookup yields CDR1 LNHDA and CDR2 SQIVND (reference sequence). Written as DNA, the CDR3 is TGTGCCAGTACCCCTAAACTAGCGGGAGCGACCGGTACGCAGTATTTT. Translated: CASTPKLAGATGTQYF.

This chain joins TRBV5-1 and TRBJ2-1, with 9 bases fitting TRBD2. The CDR3 runs to 16 residues. J was trimmed by 5 bases and V by 1 base; bases with no gene match: 7. The germline CDR1 and CDR2 sequences are SGHRS and YFSETQ. The chain's CDR3 is CASSLSPSGMNNEQFF. CDR3 in DNA: TGCGCCAGCAGCTTGTCGCCTAGCGGGATGAACAATGAGCAGTTCTTC. The full variable domain, rest sourced from reference TRBV5-1 and TRBJ2-1, is KAGVTQTPRYLIKTRGQQVTLSCSPISGHRSVSWYQQTPGQGLQFLFEYFSETQRNKGNFPGRFSGRQFSNSRSEMNVSTLELGDSALYLCASSLSPSGMNNEQFFGPGTRLTVL.

The chain has TRBV6-5 and TRBJ1-1; TRBD1 matches 9 bases. The germline V gene encodes CDR1 MNHEY and CDR2 SVGAGI. Germline trimming cut 6 bases from V and 4 bases from J; bases unmatched to any gene: 3. The CDR3 covers 13 residues. The CDR3 nucleotides are TGTGCCAGCAGAACGACAGGGGGCACTGAAGCTTTCTTT. Translation: CASRTTGGTEAFF.

The chain recombines TRBV4-2 with TRBJ1-5; no firm D call. The CDR3 extends over 15 amino acids. The V gene lost 0 bases and the J gene lost 9 bases, with 15 bases spanning the gap. Germline-derived CDR1 and CDR2 are LGHNA and YNFKEQ. In nucleotides, the CDR3 is TGTGCCAGCAGCCAAGATACAACAGAACACAGGCCCCAGCATTTT. This translates into CASSQDTTEHRPQHF.

This sequence joins TRBV4-3 and TRBJ2-1; TRBD2 matches at 7 bases. The germline CDR1 and CDR2 sequences are LGHNA and YSLEER. The CDR3 spans 15 residues. With V trimmed by 5 bases and J by 3 bases, 7 bases remained unmatched. The CDR3 DNA reads TGCGCCAGCAGCTCCTTAAGCGGGGTCTACAATGAGCAGTTCTTC. This codes for CASSSLSGVYNEQFF.

The chain links TRBV2 to TRBJ2-2; 7 nucleotides align to TRBD1. Unmatched junction bases numbered 2, after V lost 4 bases and J lost 6 bases. The CDR3 consists of 13 residues. In germline, CDR1 is SNHLY, CDR2 FYNNEI. CDR3 nucleotides: TGTGCCAGCAGTGCACAGGGGTCCGGGGAGCTGTTTTTT. Protein product: CASSAQGSGELFF.